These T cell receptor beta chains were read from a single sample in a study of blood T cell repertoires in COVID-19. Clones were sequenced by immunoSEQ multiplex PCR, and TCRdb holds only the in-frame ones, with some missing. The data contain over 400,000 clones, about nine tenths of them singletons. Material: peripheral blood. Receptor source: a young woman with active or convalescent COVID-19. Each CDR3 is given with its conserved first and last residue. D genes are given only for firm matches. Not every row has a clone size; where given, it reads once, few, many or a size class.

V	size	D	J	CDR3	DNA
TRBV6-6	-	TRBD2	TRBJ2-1	CASYVGGHNEQFF	TGTGCCAGCTATGTGGGAGGGCACAATGAGCAGTTCTTC
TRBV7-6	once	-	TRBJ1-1	CASSGRGGGEAFF	TGTGCCAGCAGCGGACGGGGGGGAGGTGAAGCTTTCTTT
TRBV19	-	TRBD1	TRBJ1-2	CASSVRAPTGNLNYGYTF	TGTGCCAGTAGTGTCCGGGCCCCGACAGGGAACCTTAACTATGGCTACACCTTC
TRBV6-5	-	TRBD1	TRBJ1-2	CATTKGAAIYGYTF	TGTGCCACCACCAAGGGGGCCGCTATTTATGGCTACACCTTC
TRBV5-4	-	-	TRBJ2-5	CASSFRAGGKGETQYF	TGTGCCAGCAGCTTTAGAGCAGGGGGGAAAGGAGAGACCCAGTACTTC
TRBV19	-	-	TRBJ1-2	CASSSRLPNYGYTF	TGTGCCAGTAGTAGCAGGTTACCTAACTATGGCTACACCTTC
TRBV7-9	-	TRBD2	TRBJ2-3	CASSTGTSVQYF	TGTGCCAGCAGCACCGGGACTAGCGTGCAGTATTTT
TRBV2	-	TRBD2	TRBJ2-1	CASKGLAATFSSYNEQFF	TGTGCCAGCAAGGGACTAGCGGCAACTTTTAGCTCCTACAATGAGCAGTTCTTC
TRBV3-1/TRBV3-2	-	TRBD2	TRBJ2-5	CASSLRRGGGQETQYF	TGTGCCAGCAGCCTGCGTCGGGGGGGCGGTCAAGAGACCCAGTACTTC
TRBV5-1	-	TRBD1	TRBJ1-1	CASSSDRGVAFF	TGCGCCAGCAGCTCTGACAGGGGGGTAGCTTTCTTT
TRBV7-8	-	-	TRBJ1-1	CASSLVYGSSNMNTEAFF	TGTGCCAGCAGCTTAGTATATGGGAGCTCCAACATGAACACTGAAGCTTTCTTT
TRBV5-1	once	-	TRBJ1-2	CASSLGTVFNYGYTF	TGCGCCAGCAGCTTGGGGACAGTTTTTAACTATGGCTACACCTTC
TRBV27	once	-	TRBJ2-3	CASSLGQGTDTQYF	TGTGCCAGCAGTTTAGGTCAGGGTACAGATACGCAGTATTTT
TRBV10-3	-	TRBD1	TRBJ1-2	CAISELLTGNYGYTF	TGTGCCATCAGTGAGTTACTGACAGGGAACTATGGCTACACCTTC
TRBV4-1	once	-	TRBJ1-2	CASSQATGYGYTF	TGCGCCAGCAGCCAGGCAACAGGCTATGGCTACACCTTC
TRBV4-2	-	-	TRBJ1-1	CASSPGWNTEAFF	TGTGCCAGCAGCCCGGGGTGGAACACTGAAGCTTTCTTT
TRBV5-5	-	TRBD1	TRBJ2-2	CASRWGQGRTGELFF	TGTGCCAGCAGATGGGGACAGGGGAGGACCGGGGAGCTGTTTTTT
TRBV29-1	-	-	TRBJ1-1	CSVEDGGTEAFF	TGCAGCGTTGAAGACGGGGGCACTGAAGCTTTCTTT
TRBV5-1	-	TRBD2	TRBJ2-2	CASSPGTSGITGELFF	TGCGCCAGCAGCCCGGGGACTAGCGGGATCACCGGGGAGCTGTTTTTT
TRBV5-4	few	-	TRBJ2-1	CASSLVSSDHNEQFF	TGTGCCAGCAGCTTGGTTTCTAGCGATCACAATGAGCAGTTCTTC
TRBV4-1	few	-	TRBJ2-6	CASSPNSGANVLTF	TGCGCCAGCAGCCCAAACTCTGGGGCCAACGTCCTGACTTTC
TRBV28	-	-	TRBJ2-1	CASSFFGGTPNEQFF	TGTGCCAGCAGTTTTTTCGGCGGGACTCCCAATGAGCAGTTCTTC
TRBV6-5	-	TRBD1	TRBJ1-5	CASSSQGISNQPQHF	TGTGCCAGCAGCTCACAGGGGATTAGCAATCAGCCCCAGCATTTT
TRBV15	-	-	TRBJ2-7	CATSRDTRGGRSYEQYF	TGTGCCACCAGCAGAGATACTCGGGGAGGACGTTCCTACGAGCAGTACTTC
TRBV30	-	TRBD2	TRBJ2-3	CAWSVRSGASGRVSGTDTQYF	TGTGCCTGGAGTGTTCGGTCCGGGGCTAGCGGGAGGGTTTCGGGCACAGATACGCAGTATTTT